A selection of T cell receptor beta chains follows, all from one sample in a study of blood T cell repertoires in COVID-19. The protocol was immunoSEQ multiplex PCR, while the TCRdb copy is restricted to in-frame clones and leaves out a portion. The sample holds over 150,000 clones; about 85% are singletons and the top ten take 5.5% to 8%. Input material: peripheral blood. These receptor sequences come from an older man with COVID-19, enrolled during active disease. Each CDR3 is given with its conserved first and last residue. Fields, in order: J gene, clone size, V gene, D gene, CDR3 DNA, CDR3 protein. The D gene is left open where the match is weak. Not all rows give a size; the values are once, few, many and, for expanded clones, a class.

J: TRBJ2-3
size: NA
V: TRBV18
D: NA
DNA: TGTGCCAGCTCACCTGGGACTTACCACACAGATACGCAGTATTTT
CDR3: CASSPGTYHTDTQYF

J: TRBJ1-2
size: few
V: TRBV28
D: TRBD1
DNA: TGTGCCAGCAGGGAGACAGGGGGCTATGGCTACACCTTC
CDR3: CASRETGGYGYTF

J: TRBJ1-1
size: NA
V: TRBV19
D: NA
DNA: TGTGCCAGTAGGACGGCAGGGTTGAACACTGAAGCTTTCTTT
CDR3: CASRTAGLNTEAFF

J: TRBJ2-7
size: NA
V: TRBV18
D: NA
DNA: TGTGCCAGCTCAGGGGCCGTCAGGACCTACGAGCAGTACTTC
CDR3: CASSGAVRTYEQYF

J: TRBJ1-2
size: NA
V: TRBV7-3
D: NA
DNA: TGTGCCAGCAGCCAAGGGGTTAACTATGGCTACACCTTC
CDR3: CASSQGVNYGYTF

J: TRBJ2-5
size: few
V: TRBV2
D: TRBD1
DNA: TGTGCCAGCAGAGGGACAGGGGAAGAGACCCAGTACTTC
CDR3: CASRGTGEETQYF

J: TRBJ1-3
size: NA
V: TRBV5-6
D: NA
DNA: TGTGCCAGCAGAACGGGAGGGGTCTCTGGAAACACCATATATTTT
CDR3: CASRTGGVSGNTIYF

J: TRBJ1-4
size: NA
V: TRBV5-1
D: NA
DNA: TGCGCCAGCAGCGTGGGCGGGTTCGCAACTAATGAAAAACTGTTTTTT
CDR3: CASSVGGFATNEKLFF

J: TRBJ1-2
size: NA
V: TRBV10-3
D: NA
DNA: TGTGCCATCAGTGAGGTGGCGGCTAACTATGGCTACACCTTC
CDR3: CAISEVAANYGYTF

J: TRBJ1-6
size: NA
V: TRBV18
D: NA
DNA: TGTGCCAGCTCACGAGAGAATTCACCCCTCCACTTT
CDR3: CASSRENSPLHF

J: TRBJ2-5
size: few
V: TRBV28
D: TRBD2
DNA: TGTGCCAGCGGGGGGGTTAGAGTTACCCAGTACTTC
CDR3: CASGGVRVTQYF

J: TRBJ1-3
size: NA
V: TRBV3-1/TRBV3-2
D: TRBD1
DNA: TGTGCCAGCAGCCAAGGAGGACAGGATGGAAACACCATATATTTT
CDR3: CASSQGGQDGNTIYF

J: TRBJ1-2
size: NA
V: TRBV3-1/TRBV3-2
D: NA
DNA: TGTGCCAGCAGCCAGGGGGGTCGCGGCTATGGCTACACCTTC
CDR3: CASSQGGRGYGYTF

J: TRBJ1-1
size: few
V: TRBV7-9
D: TRBD1
DNA: TGTGCCAGCAGCCCCTGGGGCACAGGGGGAGTGAACACTGAAGCTTTCTTT
CDR3: CASSPWGTGGVNTEAFF

J: TRBJ2-3
size: NA
V: TRBV19
D: NA
DNA: TGTGCCAGTAGGTGGGGCAGGGCCGGCGATACGCAGTATTTT
CDR3: CASRWGRAGDTQYF

J: TRBJ1-1
size: NA
V: TRBV10-3
D: TRBD1
DNA: TGTGCCATCGGGACAGGGTTGACTGAAGCTTTCTTT
CDR3: CAIGTGLTEAFF

J: TRBJ2-3
size: once
V: TRBV7-9
D: TRBD2
DNA: TGTGCCAGCAGCTTAGCCCTAGCGGGGGTAGATACGCAGTATTTT
CDR3: CASSLALAGVDTQYF

J: TRBJ1-5
size: NA
V: TRBV6-6
D: TRBD1
DNA: TGTGCCAGCAGGATGGACAGGGTAGAAAATCAGCCCCAGCATTTT
CDR3: CASRMDRVENQPQHF

J: TRBJ1-2
size: NA
V: TRBV5-1
D: NA
DNA: TGCGCCAGCAGCCGGACGGCGGGAACTAACTATGGCTACACCTTC
CDR3: CASSRTAGTNYGYTF

J: TRBJ1-4
size: NA
V: TRBV27
D: NA
DNA: TGTGCCAGACCCGCCAGGGTTCCCCTAACTAATGAAAAACTGTTTTTT
CDR3: CARPARVPLTNEKLFF

J: TRBJ1-2
size: NA
V: TRBV12-3/TRBV12-4
D: NA
DNA: TGTGCCAGCAGTCGAACAGATAACTATGGCTACACCTTC
CDR3: CASSRTDNYGYTF

J: TRBJ2-4
size: NA
V: TRBV6-2/TRBV6-3
D: NA
DNA: TGTGCCAGCAGTTGGGCAGGGCTGGACATTCAGTACTTC
CDR3: CASSWAGLDIQYF

J: TRBJ1-2
size: NA
V: TRBV24-1
D: TRBD1
DNA: TGTGCCACCAGTGACAAGAGGCCCGGGACAGGCTATGGCTACACCTTC
CDR3: CATSDKRPGTGYGYTF

J: TRBJ2-6
size: NA
V: TRBV6-4
D: NA
DNA: TGTGCCAGCAGTTCGGGGGAACATGGGGCCAACGTCCTGACTTTC
CDR3: CASSSGEHGANVLTF

J: TRBJ2-3
size: NA
V: TRBV9
D: TRBD1
DNA: TGTGCCAGCAGCCCGAAGACAGGGAAAGATACGCAGTATTTT
CDR3: CASSPKTGKDTQYF

J: TRBJ2-3
size: once
V: TRBV10-3
D: TRBD2
DNA: TGTGCCATCAGTGCACTAGCGGGTCTCGATACGCAGTATTTT
CDR3: CAISALAGLDTQYF

J: TRBJ1-1
size: few
V: TRBV2
D: TRBD1
DNA: TGTGCCAGCAGGTGGACAGGGGCCAACACTGAAGCTTTCTTT
CDR3: CASRWTGANTEAFF

J: TRBJ2-2
size: NA
V: TRBV3-1/TRBV3-2
D: NA
DNA: TGTGCCAGCAGCCTCTTCAGGGTAACCGGGGAGCTGTTTTTT
CDR3: CASSLFRVTGELFF

J: TRBJ1-6
size: NA
V: TRBV2
D: TRBD1
DNA: TGTGCCAGCACCCAGGGGGCTCCTGGGGCACCCCTCCACTTT
CDR3: CASTQGAPGAPLHF

J: TRBJ1-5
size: NA
V: TRBV7-2
D: TRBD1
DNA: TGTGCCAGCAGCTGGGACAGGGGCAATCAGCCCCAGCATTTT
CDR3: CASSWDRGNQPQHF

J: TRBJ2-7
size: NA
V: TRBV2
D: TRBD2
DNA: TGTGCCAGCAGCACGGGGGGGTGGAACGAGCAGTACTTC
CDR3: CASSTGGWNEQYF

J: TRBJ1-2
size: NA
V: TRBV6-5
D: TRBD1
DNA: TGTGCCAGCAGTTGGGACAGGGGTGAGGGCTACACCTTC
CDR3: CASSWDRGEGYTF

J: TRBJ2-7
size: NA
V: TRBV27
D: NA
DNA: TGTGCCAGCAGTTTAGGGGGGGGCCTCTTGGGCGAGCAGTACTTC
CDR3: CASSLGGGLLGEQYF

J: TRBJ1-6
size: NA
V: TRBV19
D: NA
DNA: TGTGCCAGTAGTATCATGCAGGCATCACCCCTCCACTTT
CDR3: CASSIMQASPLHF

J: TRBJ1-1
size: NA
V: TRBV21-1
D: NA
DNA: TGTGCCAGCAGCCTGGGACAGGGGGCAAAATCCGAAGCTTTCTTT
CDR3: CASSLGQGAKSEAFF

J: TRBJ2-1
size: NA
V: TRBV11-2
D: TRBD2
DNA: TGTGCCAGCAGCTTTCGAGGGGAGGGTGAGCAGTTCTTC
CDR3: CASSFRGEGEQFF

J: TRBJ1-6
size: NA
V: TRBV2
D: NA
DNA: TGTGCCAGCAATCGCCAGGTATACTCACCCCTCCACTTT
CDR3: CASNRQVYSPLHF

J: TRBJ2-7
size: NA
V: TRBV7-9
D: TRBD1
DNA: TGTGCCAGCAGCCAGACAGGGGACCAGTACTTC
CDR3: CASSQTGDQYF

J: TRBJ1-6
size: NA
V: TRBV9
D: NA
DNA: TGTGCCAGCAGCGTACCCGGGAATTCACCCCTCCACTTT
CDR3: CASSVPGNSPLHF

J: TRBJ2-3
size: NA
V: TRBV9
D: TRBD1
DNA: TGTGCCAGCAGCTTTGACAGGGTGACCACAGATACGCAGTATTTT
CDR3: CASSFDRVTTDTQYF

J: TRBJ1-2
size: NA
V: TRBV10-3
D: NA
DNA: TGTGCCATCAGCCGAGAACGCGGGGGCTATGGCTACACCTTC
CDR3: CAISRERGGYGYTF

J: TRBJ2-3
size: NA
V: TRBV12-3/TRBV12-4
D: NA
DNA: TGTGCCAGCAGTATCCGGGCCCCCGGGGCGCAGTATTTT
CDR3: CASSIRAPGAQYF

J: TRBJ2-1
size: NA
V: TRBV19
D: TRBD2
DNA: TGTGCCAGTAGTTTGACTAGCGGGGACAATGAGCAGTTCTTC
CDR3: CASSLTSGDNEQFF

J: TRBJ1-1
size: NA
V: TRBV6-6
D: NA
DNA: TGTGCCAGCAGTTCTCCCGGGGGTGGTGAAGCTTTCTTT
CDR3: CASSSPGGGEAFF

J: TRBJ1-1
size: NA
V: TRBV7-3
D: TRBD1
DNA: TGTGCCAGCAGCTTACAGGGGGCAGGAGCTGAAGCTTTCTTT
CDR3: CASSLQGAGAEAFF

J: TRBJ2-1
size: NA
V: TRBV7-2
D: TRBD1
DNA: TGTGCCAGCAGCTCCGGGGGGACAGGGCCAAATGAGCAGTTCTTC
CDR3: CASSSGGTGPNEQFF

J: TRBJ2-1
size: NA
V: TRBV7-9
D: TRBD2
DNA: TGTGCCAGCAGTGCACTGGCGGGGGGACAGTTCTTC
CDR3: CASSALAGGQFF

J: TRBJ1-2
size: NA
V: TRBV12-3/TRBV12-4
D: NA
DNA: TGTGCCAGCAGTTTTACAGCCTATGGCTACACCTTC
CDR3: CASSFTAYGYTF

J: TRBJ1-4
size: NA
V: TRBV7-9
D: NA
DNA: TGTGCCAGCAGTACTGACAGCCTTAATGAAAAACTGTTTTTT
CDR3: CASSTDSLNEKLFF

J: TRBJ1-1
size: NA
V: TRBV7-9
D: NA
DNA: TGTGCCAGCAGCCCACAGGGCCCCGAAACTGAAGCTTTCTTT
CDR3: CASSPQGPETEAFF

J: TRBJ1-2
size: NA
V: TRBV7-9
D: NA
DNA: TGTGCCAGCAGCTTAGATGGGGGGTTAAACTATGGCTACACCTTC
CDR3: CASSLDGGLNYGYTF

J: TRBJ2-3
size: NA
V: TRBV5-1
D: NA
DNA: TGCGCCAGCAGCTTGGACAGTAGCACAGATACGCAGTATTTT
CDR3: CASSLDSSTDTQYF

J: TRBJ1-1
size: NA
V: TRBV25-1
D: NA
DNA: TGTGCCAGCAGATTTGGGGGCCGCCTGAACACTGAAGCTTTCTTT
CDR3: CASRFGGRLNTEAFF

J: TRBJ2-7
size: NA
V: TRBV20-1
D: NA
DNA: TGCAGTGCCCTGGACAACTACGAGCAGTACTTC
CDR3: CSALDNYEQYF

J: TRBJ1-4
size: NA
V: TRBV19
D: TRBD1
DNA: TGTGCCAGTAGCCCGCCGGGACAGGCCGAAAAACTGTTTTTT
CDR3: CASSPPGQAEKLFF

J: TRBJ1-2
size: NA
V: TRBV3-1/TRBV3-2
D: NA
DNA: TGTGCCAGCAGCCAAGGCTCAGGGAGGGGCTACACCTTC
CDR3: CASSQGSGRGYTF